This T cell receptor (beta chain) was obtained from a study of identifying expanded T cells in peripheral blood. Looked up from germline, CDR1 is SEHNR and CDR2 is FQNEAQ (reference sequence). The CDR3 has 14 amino acids. With 5 bases removed from V and 3 bases from J, the gap between germline ends came to 14 bases. TCRdb keeps only in-frame clones here, not all; method: immunoSEQ multiplex PCR. The table lists more than 55,000 clones, around 87% of them singletons. The sequenced sample was blood. This receptor was taken from a person aged 18 to 75 in good health. This sequence joins TRBV7-9 and TRBJ2-7, with a tentative D call TRBD1 (7 bases). The CDR3 nucleotides read TGTGCCAGCAGCCACCAGGGGGGCGGCTACGAGCAGTACTTC. This sequence encodes CASSHQGGGYEQYF.